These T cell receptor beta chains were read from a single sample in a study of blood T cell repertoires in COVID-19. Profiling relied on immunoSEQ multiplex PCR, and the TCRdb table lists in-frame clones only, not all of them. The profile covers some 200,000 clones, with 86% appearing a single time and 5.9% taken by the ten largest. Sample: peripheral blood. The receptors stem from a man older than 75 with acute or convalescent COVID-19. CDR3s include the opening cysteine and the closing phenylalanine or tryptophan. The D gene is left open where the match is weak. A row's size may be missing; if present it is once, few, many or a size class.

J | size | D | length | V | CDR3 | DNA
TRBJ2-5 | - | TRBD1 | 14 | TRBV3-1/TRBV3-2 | CASSHGRGRKTQYF | TGTGCCAGCAGCCATGGCAGGGGGAGAAAGACCCAGTACTTC
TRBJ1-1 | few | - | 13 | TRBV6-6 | CASSRLGDTEAFF | TGTGCCAGCAGTCGTCTAGGCGACACTGAAGCTTTCTTT
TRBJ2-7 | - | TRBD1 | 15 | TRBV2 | CASSDNRDRGYEQYF | TGTGCCAGCAGTGATAACCGGGACAGGGGCTACGAGCAGTACTTC
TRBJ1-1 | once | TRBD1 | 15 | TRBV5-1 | CASRGTGGWDTEAFF | TGCGCCAGCAGAGGGACAGGAGGGTGGGACACTGAAGCTTTCTTT
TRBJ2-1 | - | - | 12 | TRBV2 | CASSQGFGEQFF | TGTGCCAGCAGTCAGGGGTTTGGGGAGCAGTTCTTC
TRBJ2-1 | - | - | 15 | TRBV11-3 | CASSLGGRVGNEQFF | TGTGCCAGCAGCTTAGGAGGGAGAGTCGGGAATGAGCAGTTCTTC
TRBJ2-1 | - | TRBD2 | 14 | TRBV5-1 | CASSSGTNYNEQFF | TGCGCCAGCAGTTCCGGGACTAACTACAATGAGCAGTTCTTC
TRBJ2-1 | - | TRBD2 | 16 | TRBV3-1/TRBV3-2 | CASSQGRTSPDNEQFF | TGTGCCAGCAGCCAAGGGAGGACTAGCCCAGACAATGAGCAGTTCTTC
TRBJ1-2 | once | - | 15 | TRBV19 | CASSIGGGPLYGYTF | TGTGCCAGTAGTATAGGGGGGGGGCCCCTCTATGGCTACACCTTC
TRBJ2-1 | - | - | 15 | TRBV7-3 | CASSLAGSSYNEQFF | TGTGCCAGCAGCTTAGCGGGCTCGTCCTACAATGAGCAGTTCTTC
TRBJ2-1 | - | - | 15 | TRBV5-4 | CASSLRGTSGNEQFF | TGTGCCAGCAGCCTGAGGGGGACGAGTGGCAATGAGCAGTTCTTC
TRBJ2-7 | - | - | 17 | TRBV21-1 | CASSKAKLAGDSYEQYF | TGTGCCAGCAGCAAAGCGAAACTAGCGGGAGACTCCTACGAGCAGTACTTC
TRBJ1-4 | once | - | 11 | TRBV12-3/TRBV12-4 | CASSLWGELFF | TGTGCCAGCAGTTTATGGGGGGAACTGTTTTTT
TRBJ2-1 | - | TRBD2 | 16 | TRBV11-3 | CASSFAGTSGRNEQFF | TGTGCCAGCAGCTTTGCCGGGACTAGCGGGAGAAATGAGCAGTTCTTC
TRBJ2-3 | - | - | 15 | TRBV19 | CASSPTETSTDTQYF | TGTGCCAGTAGTCCGACGGAGACTAGCACAGATACGCAGTATTTT
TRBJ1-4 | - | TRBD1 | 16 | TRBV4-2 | CASSPGQGATNEKLFF | TGTGCCAGCAGCCCGGGACAGGGGGCAACTAATGAAAAACTGTTTTTT
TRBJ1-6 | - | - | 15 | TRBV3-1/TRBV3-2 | CASSQAAGVRSPLHF | TGTGCCAGCAGCCAAGCCGCAGGGGTACGATCACCCCTCCACTTT
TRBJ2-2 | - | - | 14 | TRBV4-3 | CASSWTRNTGELFF | TGCGCCAGCAGCTGGACTCGCAACACCGGGGAGCTGTTTTTT
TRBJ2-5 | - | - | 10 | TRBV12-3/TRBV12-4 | CASSRETQYF | TGTGCCAGCAGTCGAGAGACCCAGTACTTC
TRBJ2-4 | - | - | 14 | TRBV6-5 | CASRSSGDKNIQYF | TGTGCCAGCAGATCGTCAGGGGACAAAAACATTCAGTACTTC
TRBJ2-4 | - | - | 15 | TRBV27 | CASSFNNLAKNIQYF | TGTGCCAGCAGTTTTAACAATTTAGCCAAAAACATTCAGTACTTC
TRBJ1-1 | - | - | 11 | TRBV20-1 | CSATDSAKAFF | TGCAGTGCTACCGACAGCGCCAAAGCTTTCTTT
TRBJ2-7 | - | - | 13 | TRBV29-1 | CSVVVTLRNEQYF | TGCAGCGTTGTGGTGACACTTAGGAACGAGCAGTACTTC
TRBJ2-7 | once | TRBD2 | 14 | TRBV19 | CASSARTSAYEQYF | TGTGCCAGTAGTGCCAGGACTAGCGCCTACGAGCAGTACTTC
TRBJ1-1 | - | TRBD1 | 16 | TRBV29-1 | CSYRPNSGTDNTEAFF | TGCAGCTATCGCCCAAATAGCGGGACAGACAACACTGAAGCTTTCTTT
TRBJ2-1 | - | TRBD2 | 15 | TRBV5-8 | CASSLGSSGYNEQFF | TGTGCCAGCAGCTTGGGGTCTAGCGGCTACAATGAGCAGTTCTTC
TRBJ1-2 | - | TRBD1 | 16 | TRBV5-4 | CASSYSTGPLTYGYTF | TGTGCCAGCAGCTATTCGACAGGGCCCCTAACCTATGGCTACACCTTC